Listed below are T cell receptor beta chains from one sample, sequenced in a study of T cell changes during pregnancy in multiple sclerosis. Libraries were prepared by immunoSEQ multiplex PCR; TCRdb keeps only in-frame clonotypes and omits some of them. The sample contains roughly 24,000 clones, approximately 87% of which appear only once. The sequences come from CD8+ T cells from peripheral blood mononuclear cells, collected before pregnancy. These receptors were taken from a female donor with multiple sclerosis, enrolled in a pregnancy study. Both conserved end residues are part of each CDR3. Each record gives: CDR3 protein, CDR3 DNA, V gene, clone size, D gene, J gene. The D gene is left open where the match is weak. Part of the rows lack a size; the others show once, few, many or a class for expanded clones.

CDR3aa: CASSQAHIAGTFRDEQFF
CDR3nt: TGCGCCAGCAGCCAAGCTCATATAGCAGGAACCTTCAGGGATGAGCAGTTCTTC
v_gene: TRBV4-1
abundance: -
d_gene: -
j_gene: TRBJ2-1

CDR3aa: CASSISGTAYEQYF
CDR3nt: TGTGCCAGTAGTATTAGCGGGACGGCCTACGAGCAGTACTTC
v_gene: TRBV19
abundance: once
d_gene: TRBD2
j_gene: TRBJ2-7

CDR3aa: CASSLFREGRETQYF
CDR3nt: TGTGCCAGCAGCTTGTTCCGGGAGGGCCGGGAGACCCAGTACTTC
v_gene: TRBV5-6
abundance: -
d_gene: TRBD2
j_gene: TRBJ2-5

CDR3aa: CSVRTGYEGEAFF
CDR3nt: TGCAGCGTTCGGACAGGGTATGAGGGTGAAGCTTTCTTT
v_gene: TRBV29-1
abundance: -
d_gene: TRBD1
j_gene: TRBJ1-1

CDR3aa: CASSSYAGLADQETQYF
CDR3nt: TGTGCCAGCAGCTCGTACGCTGGACTAGCGGACCAAGAGACCCAGTACTTC
v_gene: TRBV7-9
abundance: -
d_gene: TRBD2
j_gene: TRBJ2-5

CDR3aa: CASSQGTGVWEEQFF
CDR3nt: TGCGCCAGCAGCCAGGGGACAGGGGTTTGGGAAGAGCAGTTCTTC
v_gene: TRBV4-1
abundance: -
d_gene: TRBD1
j_gene: TRBJ2-1

CDR3aa: CASSQGPGTGDQPQHF
CDR3nt: TGTGCCAGCAGCCAAGGACCTGGGACAGGGGATCAGCCCCAGCATTTT
v_gene: TRBV4-2
abundance: once
d_gene: TRBD1
j_gene: TRBJ1-5

CDR3aa: CASRAASTDTQYF
CDR3nt: TGCGCCAGCAGGGCGGCGAGCACAGATACGCAGTATTTT
v_gene: TRBV4-1
abundance: few
d_gene: -
j_gene: TRBJ2-3

CDR3aa: CASSLSRDTSSGNTIYF
CDR3nt: TGTGCCAGCAGCTTAAGTCGGGACACCAGCTCTGGAAACACCATATATTTT
v_gene: TRBV13
abundance: once
d_gene: -
j_gene: TRBJ1-3

CDR3aa: CAFDSYGYTF
CDR3nt: TGTGCCTTTGACAGCTATGGCTACACCTTC
v_gene: TRBV30
abundance: medium-sized
d_gene: -
j_gene: TRBJ1-2

CDR3aa: CASGLIGGPTDTQYF
CDR3nt: TGTGCTAGTGGTTTGATTGGAGGGCCCACAGATACGCAGTATTTT
v_gene: TRBV12-5
abundance: -
d_gene: -
j_gene: TRBJ2-3

CDR3aa: CASSASSGTSVDEQYF
CDR3nt: TGTGCCAGCAGTGCTTCCTCCGGGACTAGCGTCGACGAGCAGTACTTC
v_gene: TRBV6-4
abundance: -
d_gene: TRBD2
j_gene: TRBJ2-7

CDR3aa: CASSPRTSGSYEQYF
CDR3nt: TGTGCCAGCAGTCCCCGGACTAGCGGGAGCTACGAGCAGTACTTC
v_gene: TRBV6-1
abundance: -
d_gene: TRBD2
j_gene: TRBJ2-7